Given below is one T cell receptor (beta chain) in context. This same CDR3 is encoded by further DNA sequences in the sample. Germline CDR1 SNHLY, CDR2 FYNNEI. CDR3 length: 15 residues. V shed 6 bases, J shed 0 bases, and the junction held 4 bases outside the gene matches. The data originate from a study of shared clonotypes between healthy human individuals. The table came from immunoSEQ multiplex PCR; TCRdb's copy has only in-frame clones and leaves some out. This sample has 110,000 or so clones, with about 63% found just once. The source is a woman in her thirties in good health. The V gene is TRBV2, the J gene TRBJ2-1; 8 bases align to TRBD2. What was sequenced was memory CD8+ T cells sorted from blood. Subset denoted: CD45RO+ cells pooled with CCR7-negative TemRA cells. Here the CDR3 reads CASRLAGSSYNEQFF. CDR3 in DNA: TGTGCCAGCAGGCTAGCGGGCAGCTCCTACAATGAGCAGTTCTTC.